The 25 T cell receptor beta chains in this list originate from one sample, sequenced in a study of control samples from healthy donors and cancer patients. Clones were sequenced by immunoSEQ multiplex PCR, and TCRdb holds only the in-frame ones, with some missing. The sample carries approximately 65,000 clones, 85% to 90% recorded once. What was sequenced was PBMCs. These receptors all come from a man aged 60 to 69 with lung cancer.

This clone has a handful of counts. CDR3 bases: TGTGCCAGCAGCTTGGAGCTAAACACTGAAGCTTTCTTT. Translation: CASSLELNTEAFF. The chain is built from TRBV7-9 and TRBJ1-1; no clear D. Trimming pared 3 bases from V and 2 bases from J, leaving 7 bases between. This CDR3 comprises 13 residues. Per the germline V gene, CDR1 is SEHNR and CDR2 is FQNEAQ (reference sequence).

This clone came up a few times. The rearrangement joins TRBV6-6 to TRBJ1-6; the D is unclear. CDR3 length equals 16 residues. Trimming took off 4 bases at V and 0 bases at J, with 10 bases between the two ends. Looked up from germline, CDR1 is MNHNY and CDR2 is SVGAGI (reference sequence). The CDR3, as DNA: TGTGCCAGCAGTTCCGACCTGAGCTCCTATAATTCACCCCTCCACTTT. It yields the protein CASSSDLSSYNSPLHF.

J is TRBJ1-3 and V is TRBV5-1; D unresolved. V lost 4 bases, J lost 4 bases, and 12 bases lay in between. Germline CDR1 reads SGHRS; CDR2 reads YFSETQ. CDR3 length: 14 amino acids. Here the CDR3 reads CASSGWGIGNTIYF. In DNA form, the CDR3 reads TGCGCCAGCAGCGGATGGGGAATCGGAAACACCATATATTTT. Variable domain in full (rest from reference TRBV5-1 and TRBJ1-3): KAGVTQTPRYLIKTRGQQVTLSCSPISGHRSVSWYQQTPGQGLQFLFEYFSETQRNKGNFPGRFSGRQFSNSRSEMNVSTLELGDSALYLCASSGWGIGNTIYFGEGSWLTVV.

The rearrangement joins TRBV18 to TRBJ2-4; weak D call: TRBD1 (5 bases). Trimming took 2 bases from V and 0 from J, leaving 8 bases between them. The CDR3 covers 15 residues. The germline V gene encodes CDR1 KGHSH and CDR2 LQKENI. CDR3 sequence: CASSPRGIAKNIQYF. The CDR3 nucleotides read TGTGCCAGCTCACCAAGGGGAATAGCCAAAAACATTCAGTACTTC.

This clone was detected once. The J gene is TRBJ1-4, the V gene TRBV5-8; D is ambiguous. The CDR3 loop spans 13 amino acids. The germline V gene has CDR1 SGHTS and CDR2 YDEGEE. V was trimmed by 2 bases and J by 8 bases, leaving 10 bases between them. CDR3 DNA sequence: TGTGCCAGCAGCTTACTAGGAACAGAAAAACTGTTTTTT. Amino acid sequence: CASSLLGTEKLFF.

The chain employs TRBV6-5 and TRBJ2-1; TRBD1 or TRBD2 may be the D gene (6 bases each). The CDR3 length is 15 residues. Trimming removed 2 bases at V and 6 bases at J, with 14 bases between. Germline V CDR1 and CDR2: MNHEY, SVGAGI. The CDR3 loop reads CASSYEGGRGNEQFF. The CDR3 DNA sequence: TGTGCCAGCAGTTACGAGGGGGGCCGAGGCAATGAGCAGTTCTTC.

This clone appeared a few times. V is TRBV4-1 and J is TRBJ1-4; maybe TRBD1 (6 bases). CDR3 length equals 15 residues. Trimming took off 0 bases at V and 5 bases at J, with 10 bases between the two ends. Looked up from germline, CDR1 is MGHRA and CDR2 is YSYEKL. The CDR3 DNA is TGCGCCAGCAGCCAAGAGGACAGAAGGAATGAAAAACTGTTTTTT. Translation: CASSQEDRRNEKLFF.

The table lists this clone with a few counts. The chain combines TRBV4-1 with TRBJ1-1; no clear D gene. Germline values: CDR1 MGHRA, CDR2 YSYEKL. Trimming cost V 4 bases and J 2 bases, with 2 bases left between them. The CDR3 runs to 11 residues. This CDR3 is CASSLNTEAFF. The CDR3 DNA sequence: TGCGCCAGCAGCCTAAACACTGAAGCTTTCTTT.

The V call is TRBV7-6, the J call TRBJ2-7, with TRBD2 as a possible D gene (5 bases). The V gene's germline CDR1 is SGHVS and CDR2 FNYEAQ. CDR3 length: 12 amino acids. The V end was cut by 5 bases, the J end by 2 bases, with 7 bases between. CDR3 DNA sequence: TGTGCCAGCAGCCCCGGGGCCTACGAGCAGTACTTC. Encoded protein: CASSPGAYEQYF.

V is TRBV7-8 and J is TRBJ2-7; 10 bases agree with TRBD1. The CDR3 runs 16 residues. V was clipped by 5 bases and J by 2 bases; unmatched bases: 9. CDR1 is SGHVS and CDR2 is FQNEAQ in the germline V gene. CDR3 sequence (DNA): TGTGCCAGCAGCAACCTTGGGGGACAGGGGACCTACGAGCAGTACTTC. Translated, it gives CASSNLGGQGTYEQYF. Using reference TRBV7-8 and TRBJ2-7 for the parts outside the CDR3, the full variable domain is GAGVSQSPRYKVAKRGQDVALRCDPISGHVSLFWYQQALGQGPEFLTYFQNEAQLDKSGLPSDRFFAERPEGSVSTLKIQRTQQEDSAVYLCASSNLGGQGTYEQYFGPGTRLTVT.

This chain joins TRBV7-3 and TRBJ2-2; D is undetermined. The CDR3 covers 13 residues. Trimming stripped 8 bases from V and 4 bases from J, with 11 bases between. The germline V gene encodes CDR1 SGHTA and CDR2 FQGTGA. The CDR3 loop is CASSRLPTGELFF. The CDR3 DNA reads as TGTGCCAGCTCGAGACTCCCCACCGGGGAGCTGTTTTTT.

To note about this clone: One end of the junction varies from germline; a read error may be responsible. This sample also contains other DNA sequences that code for the same CDR3. The CDR3 reads CPSSSEKRGGRTGELFF. As DNA, the CDR3 is TGCCCCAGCAGTTCAGAAAAGCGGGGGGGCCGGACCGGGGAGCTGTTTTTT. The chain employs TRBV27 and TRBJ2-2; 10 bases agree with TRBD2. The germline gives CDR1 MNHEY, CDR2 SMNVEV (reference sequence). The CDR3 loop spans 17 amino acids.

This clone was seen only a few times. The rearrangement joins TRBV19 to TRBJ2-5; 12 bases align to TRBD1. The CDR3 loop spans 12 amino acids. Per the germline V gene, CDR1 is LNHDA and CDR2 is SQIVND (reference sequence). Trimming at V came to 9 bases and at J to 5 bases, leaving 1 base not matched to a gene. Here the CDR3 reads CASGTGGETQYF. DNA for the CDR3: TGTGCCAGCGGGACAGGGGGCGAGACCCAGTACTTC.

In its sample, this clone was seen a few times. In DNA form, the CDR3 reads TGTGCCAGCAGCCAATTGCCAGGGAGTGAAAAACTGTTTTTT. The encoded protein is CASSQLPGSEKLFF. This chain uses TRBV3-1 (or the pseudogene TRBV3-2) with TRBJ1-4, with D tentatively TRBD1 (5 bases). CDR3 size: 14 residues. Germline CDR1 reads LGHDT; CDR2 reads YNNKEL (reference sequence). Trimming took off 2 bases at V and 7 bases at J, with 11 bases between the two ends.

This chain links TRBV7-2 with TRBJ1-2, with 7 bases fitting TRBD1. Germline V gene lookup returns CDR1 SGHTA and CDR2 FQGNSA. The CDR3 is 13 residues long. V shed 9 bases, J shed 2 bases, and the junction held 6 bases outside the gene matches. The CDR3 DNA reads TGTGCCAGTTCGGGACAGACGAACTATGGCTACACCTTC. Translation gives CASSGQTNYGYTF.

This chain's CDR3 is CASSLATTGDEQYF. The CDR3 region has the DNA TGCGCCAGCAGCTTGGCCACCACAGGGGACGAGCAGTACTTC. This rearrangement joins TRBV5-1 to TRBJ2-7, with 7 bases identical to TRBD1. The CDR3 has 14 amino acids. V gave up 0 bases and J gave up 5 bases; unmatched junction bases: 5. The germline CDR1 and CDR2 sequences are SGHRS and YFSETQ.

V and J are TRBV5-4 and TRBJ2-1; the D gene could be TRBD1 or TRBD2 (7 bases each). CDR3 size: 15 residues. Germline-derived CDR1 and CDR2 are SGHNT and YYREEE (reference sequence). V dropped 4 bases and J dropped 6 bases, with 17 bases sitting between them. CDR3 DNA: TGTGCCAGCAGCCGACGGCAGGGGGGGGTCAATGAGCAGTTCTTC. Translation gives CASSRRQGGVNEQFF.

The genes are TRBV2 and TRBJ2-5, with 10 bases fitting TRBD2. The CDR3 runs to 16 residues. Losses at the gene ends were 6 bases for V and 1 base for J; bases not matched to a gene: 8. CDR1 and CDR2 (germline): SNHLY, FYNNEI. As DNA, the CDR3 is TGTGCCAGCAGGCTCGGGACTAGCGCCTTCCAAGAGACCCAGTACTTC. This encodes CASRLGTSAFQETQYF.

The chain couples TRBV19 to TRBJ2-1; TRBD2 agrees at 12 bases. This CDR3 is 17 amino acids long. Germline CDR1 and CDR2: LNHDA and SQIVND (reference sequence). The trim removed 5 bases at V and 8 bases at J, leaving 13 bases unmatched. The CDR3 region has the DNA TGTGCCAGTAGTCCCAGAGGGCTAGCGGGGGGGCTCGATGAGCAGTTCTTC. Amino acids: CASSPRGLAGGLDEQFF.

V is TRBV20-1 and J is TRBJ2-3; TRBD2 is a possible D gene (7 bases). Germline-derived CDR1 and CDR2 are DFQATT and SNEGSKA (reference sequence). V lost 3 bases to trimming and J lost 6 bases, with 19 bases between them. The CDR3 runs to 15 residues. CDR3 loop: CSASGGGLGSDTQYF. CDR3 sequence (DNA): TGCAGTGCTAGTGGGGGGGGCCTGGGTTCGGATACGCAGTATTTT.

This chain uses TRBV24-1 with TRBJ2-3; 7 bases line up with TRBD1. The CDR3 loop spans 15 amino acids. Unmatched junction bases numbered 7, after V lost 3 bases and J lost 5 bases. In germline, CDR1 is KGHDR, CDR2 SFDVKD. The CDR3 reads CATSDPYRGLDTQYF. The CDR3 bases are TGTGCCACCAGTGATCCCTACAGGGGCCTAGATACGCAGTATTTT.

The chain employs TRBV11-1 and TRBJ1-1; 9 bases are a match to TRBD1. CDR1 is SGHAT and CDR2 is FQDESV in the germline V gene (reference sequence). The CDR3 runs 15 residues. The V segment lost 3 bases and the J segment 3 bases; nucleotides outside the gene matches: 5. The CDR3 protein is CASSFTRDRDTEAFF. Here the CDR3 DNA reads TGTGCCAGCAGCTTTACTAGGGACAGGGACACTGAAGCTTTCTTT.

The CDR3 reads CAWSVRDNSPLHF. The CDR3 DNA sequence: TGTGCCTGGAGTGTAAGGGATAATTCACCCCTCCACTTT. The chain couples TRBV30 to TRBJ1-6; no clear D. This CDR3 region has 13 residues. The germline gives CDR1 GTSNPN, CDR2 SVGIG (reference sequence). V lost 0 bases to trimming and J lost 5 bases, with 5 bases between them.

J is TRBJ2-1 and V is TRBV9; no reliable D call. CDR1 and CDR2 from the germline V gene are SGDLS and YYNGEE. CDR3 length: 15 residues. Trimming stripped 0 bases from V and 0 bases from J, with 7 bases between. DNA of the CDR3: TGTGCCAGCAGCGTAGAGGGCTACTCCTACAATGAGCAGTTCTTC. Protein: CASSVEGYSYNEQFF.

V is TRBV6-5 and J is TRBJ2-7; D possibly matches TRBD1 or TRBD2 (5 bases each). Germline V CDR1 and CDR2: MNHEY, SVGAGI. CDR3 length equals 13 residues. V was clipped by 10 bases and J by 1 base, with 14 bases between them. CDR3 bases: TGTGCCATCCGTTTGGGGGAGTCCTACGAGCAGTACGTC. This sequence encodes CAIRLGESYEQYV.